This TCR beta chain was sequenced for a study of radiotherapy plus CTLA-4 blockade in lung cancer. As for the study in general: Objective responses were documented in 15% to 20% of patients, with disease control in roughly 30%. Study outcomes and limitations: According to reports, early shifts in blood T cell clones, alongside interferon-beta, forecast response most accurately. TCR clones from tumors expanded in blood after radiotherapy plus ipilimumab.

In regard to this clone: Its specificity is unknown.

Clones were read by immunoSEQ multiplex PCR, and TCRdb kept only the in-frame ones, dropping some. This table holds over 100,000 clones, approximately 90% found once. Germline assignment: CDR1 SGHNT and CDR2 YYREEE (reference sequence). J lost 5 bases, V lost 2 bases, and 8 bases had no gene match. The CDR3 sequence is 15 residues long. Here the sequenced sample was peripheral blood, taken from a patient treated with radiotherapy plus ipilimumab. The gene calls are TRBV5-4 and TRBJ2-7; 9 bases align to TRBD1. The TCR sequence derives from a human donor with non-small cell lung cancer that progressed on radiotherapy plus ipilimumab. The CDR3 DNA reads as TGTGCCAGCAGCTTCCCCGGGACAGGGAGGAACGAGCAGTACTTC. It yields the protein CASSFPGTGRNEQYF.